Included here is one TCR beta chain sequence, with context. These data are taken from a study of response to subunit inactivated influenza vaccine. TCRdb reanalysed the RT-PCR reads using MiXCR and keeps one entry per CDR3 protein. Among a few hundred thousand distinct CDR3 sequences listed, around 15% were seen once. V was pared by 5 bases and J by 12 bases, with 15 bases between. In germline, CDR1 is SGHTA, CDR2 FQGNSA. The CDR3 contains 12 residues. The material was PBMCs from blood, obtained approximately 13 days after vaccination. The receptor was isolated from a man between 45 and 60 years old who received an inactivated influenza vaccine. The V gene is TRBV7-2, the J gene TRBJ2-3, with D possibly TRBD2 on 6 matching bases. CDR3 sequence reads: CASSARRGGQYF. CDR3 coding DNA: TGTGCCAGCAGCGCTAGGCGGGGTGGCCAGTATTTT. Looking up the rest from reference TRBV7-2 and TRBJ2-3 gives the full variable domain: GAGVSQSPSNKVTEKGKDVELRCDPISGHTALYWYRQSLGQGLEFLIYFQGNSAPDKSGLPSDRFSAERTGGSVSTLTIQRTQQEDSAVYLCASSARRGGQYFGPGTRLTVL.